Below, 31 T cell receptor beta chains from the same sample are listed, as sequenced in a study of blood T cell repertoires in COVID-19. Clones were sequenced by immunoSEQ multiplex PCR, and TCRdb holds only the in-frame ones, with some missing. The sample includes tens of thousands of clones, about 85% of them seen just once. The specimen was peripheral blood. Receptors were obtained from a human donor in a cohort sampled during active COVID-19.

The V gene is TRBV7-8, the J gene TRBJ2-7; the D gene is possibly TRBD1 (6 bases). This CDR3 spans 13 amino acids. In germline, CDR1 is SGHVS, CDR2 FQNEAQ. V shed 2 bases and J shed 5 bases, with 10 bases lying between them. CDR3 DNA sequence: TGTGCCAGCAGCTTAAACAGGGAAAACGAGCAGTACTTC. Residues: CASSLNRENEQYF.

This clone was observed once. This CDR3 reads CASRSLSRLAGTYEQYF. CDR3 coding DNA: TGTGCCAGCAGATCCCTCAGTAGACTAGCGGGCACCTACGAGCAGTACTTC. The chain combines TRBV28 with TRBJ2-7; 10 bases are a match to TRBD2. This CDR3 is 17 amino acids long. The V gene's germline CDR1 is MDHEN and CDR2 SYDVKM. The J segment lost 2 bases and the V segment lost 6 bases, leaving 13 bases of the junction unmatched.

CDR3: CASSWGTGATEQFF. The CDR3, as DNA: TGTGCCAGCAGTTGGGGGACAGGGGCCACTGAGCAGTTCTTC. The chain links TRBV28 to TRBJ2-1; 10 bases agree with TRBD1. The ends lost 4 bases at V and 9 bases at J; junction bases unmatched: 6. Germline CDR1 and CDR2: MDHEN and SYDVKM. CDR3 size: 14 residues. Based on the CDR3 plus reference TRBV28 and TRBJ2-1, the full variable domain is DVKVTQSSRYLVKRTGEKVFLECVQDMDHENMFWYRQDPGLGLRLIYFSYDVKMKEKGDIPEGYSVSREKKERFSLILESASTNQTSMYLCASSWGTGATEQFFGPGTRLTVL.

The V and J genes are TRBV5-1 and TRBJ2-5, with a tentative D call TRBD1 (5 bases). The CDR3 length is 15 residues. Germline V gene lookup returns CDR1 SGHRS and CDR2 YFSETQ. Trimming took 0 bases from V and 4 from J, leaving 13 bases between them. CDR3 bases: TGCGCCAGCAGCTTGGGACAGCCTCCGGGAGAGACCCAGTACTTC. This encodes CASSLGQPPGETQYF.

This sequence joins TRBV30 and TRBJ1-6; 10 bases align to TRBD1. CDR1 and CDR2 (germline): GTSNPN, SVGIG (reference sequence). The CDR3 has 14 residues. Trimming took 2 bases from V and 10 from J; bases not matched to a gene: 5. CDR3 sequence: CAWSLRDRGSPLHF. The CDR3 DNA sequence: TGTGCCTGGAGTCTCCGGGACAGGGGATCACCCCTCCACTTT.

The chain couples TRBV18 to TRBJ2-5, with TRBD2 matching over 7 bases. This CDR3 is 15 amino acids long. From germline, CDR1 is KGHSH and CDR2 LQKENI. V dropped 0 bases and J dropped 2; count of bases not matched to a gene: 3. The CDR3 DNA reads TGTGCCAGCTCACCACCGAGGACTAGTCAAGAGACCCAGTACTTC. Translated, it gives CASSPPRTSQETQYF.

The chain uses TRBV7-9 and TRBJ1-1; D is undetermined. There are 15 residues in the CDR3. Germline CDR1 SEHNR, CDR2 FQNEAQ (reference sequence). The V end was cut by 2 bases, the J end by 5 bases, with 15 bases between. CDR3: CASSLPAVRATEAFF. The CDR3 nucleotides read TGTGCCAGCAGCTTACCCGCGGTGCGGGCGACTGAAGCTTTCTTT.

The J gene is TRBJ1-3, the V gene TRBV28; possibly TRBD1 for D (6 bases). Germline V gene lookup returns CDR1 MDHEN and CDR2 SYDVKM. CDR3 size: 14 residues. V lost 2 bases and J lost 1, with 6 bases in between. Here the CDR3 reads CASSLGTSGNTIYF. Written as DNA, the CDR3 is TGTGCCAGCAGTTTAGGGACATCTGGAAACACCATATATTTT.

The chain is built from TRBV25-1 and TRBJ2-5; 15 nucleotides agree with TRBD2. The CDR3 has 16 residues. CDR1 and CDR2 from the germline V gene are MGHDK and SYGVNS. Germline trimming cut 5 bases from V and 4 bases from J; bases unmatched to any gene: 5. The CDR3 is CASSSLGLAGGETQYF. The CDR3, as DNA: TGTGCCAGCAGTTCCTTGGGACTAGCGGGAGGAGAGACCCAGTACTTC.

The V and J genes are TRBV27 and TRBJ1-3; perhaps TRBD1 as D (6 bases). The ends were cut back, 6 bases at V and 3 bases at J, with 18 bases in the middle. Germline V gene lookup returns CDR1 MNHEY and CDR2 SMNVEV (reference sequence). The CDR3 has 16 amino acids. The CDR3 loop reads CASSPDRGAFGNTIYF. Here the CDR3 DNA reads TGTGCCAGCAGCCCCGATCGGGGGGCGTTTGGAAACACCATATATTTT.

The chain carries TRBV27 and TRBJ2-1; D call uncertain. Per germline, CDR1 MNHEY and CDR2 SMNVEV (reference sequence). The CDR3 runs to 13 residues. V dropped 3 bases and J dropped 3 bases, with 6 bases sitting between them. CDR3 sequence reads: CASSLNYYNEQFF. DNA for the CDR3: TGTGCCAGCAGTTTGAACTACTACAATGAGCAGTTCTTC.

This clone was detected only a few times. The chain links TRBV27 to TRBJ2-7; perhaps TRBD2 as D (6 bases). The V gene's germline CDR1 is MNHEY and CDR2 SMNVEV (reference sequence). This CDR3 has 16 residues. V lost 4 bases to trimming and J lost 2 bases, with 18 bases between them. CDR3 DNA sequence: TGTGCCAGCAGTTCCGCCGGGGGAGACGGCACCTACGAGCAGTACTTC. Its translation is CASSSAGGDGTYEQYF.

The rearrangement links TRBV29-1 to TRBJ2-6, with TRBD1 as a possible D gene (5 bases). The germline CDR1 and CDR2 sequences are SQVTM and ANQGSEA. This CDR3 has 14 residues. The V end was cut by 4 bases, the J end by 4 bases, with 11 bases between. CDR3 in DNA: TGCAGCGTTGGAAGGGGCCCCGGGGCCAACGTCCTGACTTTC. Its protein is CSVGRGPGANVLTF.

The CDR3 loop reads CASSYGTSGVTTGTQYF. CDR3 DNA sequence: TGTGCCAGCAGCTATGGGACTAGCGGGGTTACAACGGGTACGCAGTATTTT. The rearrangement uses TRBV5-4 and TRBJ2-3, with 13 bases that match TRBD2. CDR3 length: 17 residues. Germline CDR1 SGHNT, CDR2 YYREEE (reference sequence). V was pared by 3 bases and J by 8 bases, with 12 bases of the junction left unmatched.

The rearrangement links TRBV12-3 or TRBV12-4 to TRBJ2-7; TRBD2 might be the D (5 bases). The ends were cut back, 1 base at V and 3 bases at J, with 7 bases in the middle. CDR3 size: 13 residues. CDR3 amino acids: CASSLGEIYEQYF. The CDR3 DNA follows: TGTGCCAGCAGTTTAGGGGAGATCTACGAGCAGTACTTC.

The J gene is TRBJ2-7, the V gene TRBV11-2; 8 bases are shared with TRBD1. J was trimmed by 5 bases and V by 5 bases; bases with no gene match: 14. Germline V lookup: CDR1 SGHAT, CDR2 FQNNGV. The CDR3 length is 16 residues. Here the CDR3 DNA reads TGTGCCAGCAGCCCGGTGGGGGACAGGATGTCCCACGAGCAGTACTTC. Translating it yields CASSPVGDRMSHEQYF.

The genes are TRBV28 and TRBJ1-5, with D possibly TRBD1 on 6 matching bases. The CDR3 has 14 residues. V shed 5 bases and J shed 2 bases, with 10 bases lying between them. Germline assignment: CDR1 MDHEN and CDR2 SYDVKM. The CDR3 DNA is TGTGCCAGCAGTCTGGCAGGGGGCAATCAGCCCCAGCATTTT. Its protein is CASSLAGGNQPQHF.

This chain links TRBV18 with TRBJ2-3; 12 bases align to TRBD2. The CDR3 has 16 amino acids. V was pared by 3 bases and J by 5 bases, with 6 bases of the junction left unmatched. Germline assignment: CDR1 KGHSH and CDR2 LQKENI. The CDR3: CASSPGTSGSRDTQYF. The CDR3 DNA reads TGTGCCAGCTCACCGGGGACTAGCGGGTCTCGAGATACGCAGTATTTT.

A remark on this clone: Relative to the germline gene, one junction end is altered; a read error may explain this. V usage is TRBV29-1 and J usage is TRBJ2-7; D may be TRBD2 (5 bases). The CDR3 consists of 14 residues. Germline V gene sequence: CDR1 SQVTM, CDR2 ANQGSEA. CDR3 DNA sequence: TGCAGCGTCGAAGGACTCCCGAGCTCCTACGAGCAGTACTTC. This translates into CSVEGLPSSYEQYF.

The chain links TRBV5-4 to TRBJ2-1, with 7 bases identical to TRBD2. The CDR3 covers 15 residues. Germline assignment: CDR1 SGHNT and CDR2 YYREEE (reference sequence). Losses at the gene ends were 3 bases for V and 4 bases for J; bases not matched to a gene: 7. In DNA, the CDR3 is TGTGCCAGCAGCTGGGGGAGGGCGGTTTACAATGAGCAGTTCTTC. This codes for CASSWGRAVYNEQFF.

The rearrangement uses TRBV28 and TRBJ1-3; 8 bases are shared with TRBD1. CDR1 and CDR2 (germline): MDHEN, SYDVKM. The CDR3 extends over 17 amino acids. V lost 5 bases, J lost 0 bases, and 9 bases stayed unmatched. CDR3 bases: TGTGCCAGCAGTCCCTCACAGGGGGTTTACTCTGGAAACACCATATATTTT. This sequence encodes CASSPSQGVYSGNTIYF.

J is TRBJ2-2 and V is TRBV28, with a possible D match to TRBD2 (6 bases). CDR1 MDHEN and CDR2 SYDVKM come from the germline V gene. V was pared by 1 base and J by 0 bases, with 9 bases between. CDR3 length: 16 amino acids. The CDR3 reads CASSLFGTPNTGELFF. CDR3 DNA: TGTGCCAGCAGTTTATTCGGGACTCCGAACACCGGGGAGCTGTTTTTT.

V gene TRBV11-3 combines with J gene TRBJ2-7; 13 nucleotides line up with TRBD2. This CDR3 region has 15 residues. Germline loops: CDR1 SGHNT, CDR2 YENEEA. V was clipped by 5 bases and J by 6 bases; unmatched bases: 7. CDR3 in DNA: TGTGCCAGCAGCCGAGGACTAGCGGGAGAGAGCGAGCAGTACTTC. This translates into CASSRGLAGESEQYF.

This sequence joins TRBV6-5 and TRBJ2-7; 10 bases align to TRBD1. Looked up from germline, CDR1 is MNHEY and CDR2 is SVGAGI. The CDR3 sequence is 13 residues long. After removal of 8 bases from V and 3 bases from J, the junction contained 4 bases not matched to a gene. CDR3 in amino acids: CASGRDRGYEQYF. CDR3 DNA: TGTGCCAGCGGGAGGGACAGGGGCTACGAGCAGTACTTC.

The chain is built from TRBV7-9 and TRBJ1-2, with 7 bases aligning to TRBD1. This CDR3 region has 14 residues. Germline loops: CDR1 SEHNR, CDR2 FQNEAQ (reference sequence). The ends lost 3 bases at V and 4 bases at J; junction bases unmatched: 5. The CDR3 DNA is TGTGCCAGCAGCTTGACAGGGTCCGGCTATGGCTACACCTTC. Residues: CASSLTGSGYGYTF.

The J gene is TRBJ2-1, the V gene TRBV11-3; 8 nucleotides align to TRBD1. The junction had 7 bases not matched to a gene; V was cut back by 4 bases and J by 5 bases. CDR3 size: 15 residues. CDR1 SGHNT and CDR2 YENEEA come from the germline V gene. The CDR3 DNA reads TGTGCCAGCAGCTCAAGACAGGGGCCCCACAATGAGCAGTTCTTC. Amino acid sequence: CASSSRQGPHNEQFF.

The V call is TRBV6-2 or TRBV6-3, the J call TRBJ1-1, with unresolved D. Germline CDR1 reads MNHEY; CDR2 reads SVGEGT. The CDR3 runs 14 residues. V was shortened by 2 bases and J by 5 bases, with 12 bases between the two germline ends. The CDR3 DNA reads as TGTGCCAGCAGTTACAAGTTTGAGGTGACTGAAGCTTTCTTT. As protein: CASSYKFEVTEAFF.

The chain carries TRBV24-1 and TRBJ2-3, with 8 bases identical to TRBD2. The CDR3 runs 15 residues. J was trimmed by 5 bases and V by 4 bases; bases with no gene match: 7. Germline lookup yields CDR1 KGHDR and CDR2 SFDVKD. The CDR3 bases are TGTGCCACCAGTGAACCGCGGGGGGCGGGAGATACGCAGTATTTT. Translated, it gives CATSEPRGAGDTQYF.

The CDR3 DNA sequence: TGTGCCAGCAGCCAAGTTGGGGAAGCGGGTTTCTACGAGCAGTACTTC. This sequence encodes CASSQVGEAGFYEQYF. V and J are TRBV4-2 and TRBJ2-7, with D perhaps TRBD2 (6 bases). Trimming stripped 1 base from V and 3 bases from J, with 16 bases between. The germline V gene encodes CDR1 LGHNA and CDR2 YNFKEQ. This CDR3 is 16 amino acids long.

The rearrangement links TRBV5-4 to TRBJ2-3; TRBD1 matches at 9 bases. Germline trimming cut 0 bases from V and 5 bases from J; bases unmatched to any gene: 4. The CDR3 consists of 15 residues. Germline V gene data show CDR1 as SGHNT and CDR2 as YYREEE (reference sequence). CDR3: CASSLDRGHGDTQYF. CDR3 nucleotides: TGTGCCAGCAGCTTGGACAGGGGGCATGGAGATACGCAGTATTTT.

V and J are TRBV4-3 and TRBJ1-1, with 7 bases fitting TRBD1. Germline loops: CDR1 LGHNA, CDR2 YSLEER. The J segment lost 7 bases and the V segment lost 0 bases, leaving 5 bases of the junction unmatched. The CDR3 consists of 14 residues. CDR3 bases: TGCGCCAGCAGCCAAGACCCCCGGGACAGTGAAGCTTTCTTT. It specifies CASSQDPRDSEAFF.